This T cell receptor (beta chain) emerged from a study of memory CD8 T cells in hepatitis C reinfection (dated by TCRdb to about 2017). For context, the study as a whole: Among the donors, three cleared two back-to-back HCV infections on their own, whereas two got rid of a primary infection but ended up chronically infected after reinfection. HCV reinfection was defined by a positive HCV RNA test following two negative tests taken at least 60 days apart. Samples for the late or post reinfection period were taken 12 to 24 weeks after reinfection was detected. Across an HCV reinfection episode in roughly five donors, the study followed the TCR beta repertoire of virus-specific CD8 T cells over time. Five or six reinfection cases with stored pre-reinfection samples were identified between the late 2000s and the early 2010s. In the reinfection study, participants who had previously resolved an HCV infection were followed up every 3 months. Study-level results and caveats: With only five or six donors, the study could not reach definitive conclusions about public clonotypes linked to secondary clearance.

On this clone itself: The target of this receptor is not known. No much larger clonotype is one base removed from it; base qualities were not supplied. Other DNA sequences in the sample encode the same CDR3.

Preparation of the library involved the immunoSEQ multiplex PCR assay. Genomic DNA was extracted from sorted cells, and the TCR beta V, D and J regions were sequenced by Adaptive Biotechnologies' automated high-throughput method. CDR3 regions were amplified with a two-step, bias-controlled multiplex PCR. Amplified TCR beta libraries were sequenced on an Illumina instrument. Concerning the study's data processing: The demultiplexed reads were processed to cut down on amplification and sequencing bias, and the IMGT database was used to assign CDR3 sequences to gene families. ImmunoSEQ software version 2.0 was used to analyze repertoire data. Clonotype lists were filtered to remove out-of-frame sequences as well as sequences containing stop codons in the CDR3. Clonotypes with a frequency below 0.01% were excluded because such low-frequency clonotypes corresponded to less than one cell. Richness was calculated by dividing observed richness by the number of input cells, and evenness was calculated by dividing Shannon entropy by the log of observed richness. Repertoire diversity and similarity between time points were quantified using Simpson diversity and Morisita-Horn overlap indices. Each clonotype was placed into one of four groups: dominant (>1%), sub-dominant (0.5-0.99%), low abundance (0.1-0.49%) or lowest abundance (<0.1%). For the germline index, total nucleotide additions were subtracted from total CDR3 length, and that difference was then divided by total CDR3 length. TCRdb stores this immuneACCESS table with in-frame sequences only. Part of the clones is absent; in the studies checked, under half of the shortfall reflects unresolved V genes, and no reason is known for the rest. V and J calls plus clone size are reproduced from that table; the DNA served to infer D and trimming. In all, the sample holds some 44,000 clones, and roughly 87% of those were seen once. The ten top clones hold 0.6% to 0.85% of the sample.

Via the germline V gene, CDR1 is MNHEY and CDR2 SVGAGI. Trimming removed 5 bases from V and 0 bases from J, leaving 6 bases between the germline ends. Including cysteine and phenylalanine, the CDR3 has 13 amino acids. Only the CDR3 region is kept as DNA, spanning 39 bases read in frame from base 1. According to the study, the label for this sample's time point signals: late/post reinfection, 12 to 24 weeks after detection. The sorted cells were sequenced directly ex vivo, without any in vitro expansion ahead of TCR sequencing. The donors, who were people who inject drugs, were enrolled in the Montreal Acute Hepatitis C Cohort Study (HEPCO) in Canada. As controls, total naive CD8 T cells, sorted as viable CD3+ CD8+ CD45RO-, were obtained from a couple of donors at each of the three reinfection time points. Before sorting, cryopreserved peripheral blood mononuclear cells were thawed and used as the source for purifying CD8 T cells. The MACS CD8+ T cell Isolation Kit was used to enrich CD8 T cells through negative selection. Cells were sorted on a BD FACSAria II sorter running FACSDiva software, and FlowJo was used to analyze the data.

The chain employs TRBV6-5 and TRBJ2-3; too little of a D gene remains to name it. The sample was naive CD8+ T cells sorted from blood. The cell subset or site label on this specimen signifies: total naive CD8+CD45RO- T cells. The TCR originated in a man younger than 35 with hepatitis C virus infection. The DNA is as follows: TGTGCCAGCAGTCGCACTAGCACAGATACGCAGTATTTT. Translation gives CASSRTSTDTQYF.